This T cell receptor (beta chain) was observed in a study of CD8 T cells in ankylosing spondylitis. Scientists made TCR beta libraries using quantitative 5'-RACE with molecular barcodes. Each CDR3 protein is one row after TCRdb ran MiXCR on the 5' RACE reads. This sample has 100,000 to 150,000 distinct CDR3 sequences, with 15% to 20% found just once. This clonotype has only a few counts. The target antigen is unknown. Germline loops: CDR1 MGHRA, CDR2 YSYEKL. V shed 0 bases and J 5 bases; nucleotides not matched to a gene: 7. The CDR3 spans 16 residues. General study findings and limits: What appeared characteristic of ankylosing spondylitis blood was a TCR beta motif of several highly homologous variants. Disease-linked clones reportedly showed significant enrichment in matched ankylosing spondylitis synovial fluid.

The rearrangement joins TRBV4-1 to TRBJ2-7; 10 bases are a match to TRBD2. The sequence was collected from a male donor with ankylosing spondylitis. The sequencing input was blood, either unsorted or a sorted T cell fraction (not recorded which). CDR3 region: CASSQDSSGRADEQYF. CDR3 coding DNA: TGCGCCAGCAGCCAAGATTCCAGCGGGAGGGCGGACGAGCAGTACTTC.